The next 13 T cell receptor beta chains were all read from a single sample in a study of cytomegalovirus exposure and HLA in healthy donors. PCR primers comprised 60 Vbeta and 13 Jbeta primers. Clones were sequenced by immunoSEQ multiplex PCR, and TCRdb holds only the in-frame ones, with some missing. The sample carries under 200,000 clones, more than 80% recorded once. The sample taken for sequencing was PBMCs. The receptors stem from a woman in her forties or fifties in good health and CMV-seronegative.

CDR3 in amino acids: CASSLVAGTNTGELFF. In DNA, the CDR3 is TGTGCCAGCAGCTTAGTGGCAGGGACGAACACCGGGGAGCTGTTTTTT. This sequence joins TRBV7-2 and TRBJ2-2; D is perhaps TRBD1 (5 bases). V was pared by 1 base and J by 0 bases, with 9 bases between. Germline CDR1 is SGHTA and CDR2 is FQGNSA. The CDR3 contains 16 residues.

The chain couples TRBV28 to TRBJ2-2; no clear D. This CDR3 comprises 14 residues. V was cut by 5 bases and J by 4 bases, with 11 bases left in between. The germline V gene has CDR1 MDHEN and CDR2 SYDVKM. CDR3 nucleotide sequence: TGTGCCAGCAGTCCATATAGAAGCACCGGGGAGCTGTTTTTT. Translating it yields CASSPYRSTGELFF.

V gene TRBV19 combines with J gene TRBJ2-3; TRBD1 matches at 9 bases. Germline CDR1 LNHDA, CDR2 SQIVND (reference sequence). V was clipped by 8 bases and J by 5 bases; unmatched bases: 11. The CDR3 length is 15 residues. The CDR3 sequence: CASSYRGLEKDTQYF. The CDR3 nucleotides read TGTGCCAGTTCATACAGGGGGCTCGAGAAAGATACGCAGTATTTT.

The genes are TRBV7-2 and TRBJ2-7; D is possibly TRBD1 (6 bases). The CDR3 covers 15 residues. V lost 8 bases and J lost 0, with 17 bases in between. Per germline, CDR1 SGHTA and CDR2 FQGNSA. Written as DNA, the CDR3 is TGTGCCAGCGGCTCGGACGGGACAACCTCCTACGAGCAGTACTTC. It translates to CASGSDGTTSYEQYF.

V gene TRBV19 combines with J gene TRBJ1-1, with 8 nucleotides matching TRBD1. After removal of 7 bases from V and 0 bases from J, the junction contained 1 base not matched to a gene. This CDR3 has 13 residues. Germline V gene sequence: CDR1 LNHDA, CDR2 SQIVND (reference sequence). In DNA, the CDR3 is TGTGCCAGTACGGACAGGGTGAACACTGAAGCTTTCTTT. Protein sequence: CASTDRVNTEAFF. The entire variable domain, with the rest obtained from reference TRBV19 and TRBJ1-1, is as follows: DGGITQSPKYLFRKEGQNVTLSCEQNLNHDAMYWYRQDPGQGLRLIYYSQIVNDFQKGDIAEGYSVSREKKESFPLTVTSAQKNPTAFYLCASTDRVNTEAFFGQGTRLTVV.

The gene calls are TRBV5-5 and TRBJ1-3, with D perhaps matching TRBD1 (5 bases). The CDR3 runs to 15 residues. Trimming removed 4 bases from V and 1 base from J, with 12 bases in between. Germline loops: CDR1 SGHKS, CDR2 YYEKEE (reference sequence). The CDR3 DNA sequence: TGTGCCAGCAGCAGAGTGACAGTATCTGGAAACACCATATATTTT. This sequence encodes CASSRVTVSGNTIYF.

This clone was recorded once. The chain recombines TRBV15 with TRBJ2-7, with D possibly being TRBD1 (5 bases). The CDR3 loop spans 15 amino acids. The ends were cut back, 0 bases at V and 3 bases at J, with 12 bases in the middle. From germline, CDR1 is LNHNV and CDR2 YYDKDF (reference sequence). CDR3 DNA sequence: TGTGCCACCAGCAGAGATAGCAGGGCCATCTACGAGCAGTACTTC. Residues: CATSRDSRAIYEQYF.

CDR3 region: CASKPGPNQPQHF. The CDR3 nucleotides are TGTGCCAGCAAGCCAGGGCCTAATCAGCCCCAGCATTTT. The chain has TRBV2 and TRBJ1-5, with D perhaps TRBD1 (5 bases). Germline CDR1 reads SNHLY; CDR2 reads FYNNEI. Trimming took off 7 bases at V and 4 bases at J, with 11 bases between the two ends. The CDR3 totals 13 residues.

J is TRBJ2-7 and V is TRBV5-1, with a possible D match to TRBD1 (8 bases). CDR3 length: 15 residues. In germline, CDR1 is SGHRS, CDR2 YFSETQ. Trimming stripped 3 bases from V and 4 bases from J, with 17 bases between. In nucleotides, the CDR3 is TGCGCCAGCAGCTCCGGACAGGGAGGGGGGTACGAGCAGTACTTC. The encoded protein is CASSSGQGGGYEQYF.

The chain joins TRBV5-5 to TRBJ2-3; TRBD2 might be the D (5 bases). Per the germline V gene, CDR1 is SGHKS and CDR2 is YYEKEE (reference sequence). The CDR3 runs 12 residues. Trimming left V 7 bases short and J 7 bases short, with 13 bases between. The CDR3 coding sequence is TGTGCCAGCTGGGAGAGCACGTATACGCAGTATTTT. Translated: CASWESTYTQYF.

Concerning this clone itself: The junction shows a germline mismatch at one end, possibly a read error. The V call is TRBV7-9, the J call TRBJ2-7; 7 positions agree with TRBD1. The CDR3 is 15 residues long. Germline assignment: CDR1 SEHNR and CDR2 FQNEAQ (reference sequence). The CDR3 coding sequence is TGTTCCAGCAGCTTACCCGGACAGGTTCCCTACGAGCAGTACTTC. Protein sequence: CSSSLPGQVPYEQYF.

V gene TRBV6-1 combines with J gene TRBJ2-7; 10 bases are a match to TRBD1. Germline CDR1 MNHNS, CDR2 SASEGT. The CDR3 has 16 residues. After removal of 3 bases from V and 2 bases from J, the junction contained 7 bases not matched to a gene. The CDR3 spells CASSEGRGQGTYEQYF. CDR3 DNA sequence: TGTGCCAGCAGTGAGGGGAGGGGACAGGGGACCTACGAGCAGTACTTC.

The chain uses TRBV19 and TRBJ1-1; 7 bases agree with TRBD1. V trimming: 5 bases; J trimming: 1 base; junction bases outside the gene matches: 7. The CDR3 consists of 15 residues. Germline V gives CDR1 LNHDA, CDR2 SQIVND (reference sequence). CDR3 in DNA: TGTGCCAGTAGTGAGCTCAGGGGGACGAACACTGAAGCTTTCTTT. Its translation is CASSELRGTNTEAFF.